This T cell receptor (beta chain) originates from a study of blood T cell repertoires in COVID-19. At the level of the study: In each case, the material was cDNA or gDNA derived from T cells, B-cell-depleted T cells, or PBMCs.

Original processing notes: Amplified reference gene primers provided the basis for estimating nucleated cell counts. The method was immunoSEQ multiplex PCR; TCRdb's version includes in-frame clones alone and lacks a portion of them. That table gives V, J and clone size, and the DNA gave D and trimming. The table has around 250,000 clones, about 90% seen once. Enrolment of Seattle patients took place during active infection, and they were followed longitudinally. This CDR3 comprises 17 residues. Germline V gives CDR1 MDHEN, CDR2 SYDVKM. V shed 4 bases and J shed 3 bases, with 20 bases lying between them.

The chain combines TRBV28 with TRBJ2-3; D possibly corresponds to TRBD2 (5 bases). The sequenced material came from peripheral blood. This clonotype was sampled from an older woman with COVID-19, enrolled during active disease. The CDR3, as DNA: TGTGCCAGCAGTTCAAGCTCTAGCAGATTTGGTACAGATACGCAGTATTTT. This gives the protein CASSSSSSRFGTDTQYF.